This T cell receptor beta chain was obtained from a study of T cells expressing NK-cell markers. Study overall: Sorted T-cell subsets CD3+CD56+NKG2C+, CD3+CD56+NKG2C- and CD3+CD56-NKG2C+ were TCR beta-sequenced. The sequencing cohort of eight donors included seven HCMV-seropositive individuals and one seronegative individual.

The CDR3 runs to 13 residues. The germline V gene encodes CDR1 SGHTA and CDR2 FQGTGA. General study findings and limits: The dominant NKG2C+ clonotypes represented about 1.0-7.5% of CD8+ T cells in five or six donors.

Comments on this clonotype: Its cognate antigen is unknown.

UMIs were included in TCR beta cDNA generated by 5'RACE template switching. TCRdb reprocessed the 5' RACE reads and stores each CDR3 protein as one record, lacking DNA. This table lists under 200,000 distinct CDR3 sequences. The source material was blood T cells: a sorted CD56 or NKG2C T cell subset, CD4+ or CD8+ T cells, or bulk PBMC T cells (not recorded which). The chain employs TRBV7-3 and TRBJ1-1; the D gene TCRdb calls, TRBD1, cannot be checked with no DNA. The clonotype was recovered from a woman between 18 and 70 years old in good health. The CDR3 here is CASSFSGDTEAFF.